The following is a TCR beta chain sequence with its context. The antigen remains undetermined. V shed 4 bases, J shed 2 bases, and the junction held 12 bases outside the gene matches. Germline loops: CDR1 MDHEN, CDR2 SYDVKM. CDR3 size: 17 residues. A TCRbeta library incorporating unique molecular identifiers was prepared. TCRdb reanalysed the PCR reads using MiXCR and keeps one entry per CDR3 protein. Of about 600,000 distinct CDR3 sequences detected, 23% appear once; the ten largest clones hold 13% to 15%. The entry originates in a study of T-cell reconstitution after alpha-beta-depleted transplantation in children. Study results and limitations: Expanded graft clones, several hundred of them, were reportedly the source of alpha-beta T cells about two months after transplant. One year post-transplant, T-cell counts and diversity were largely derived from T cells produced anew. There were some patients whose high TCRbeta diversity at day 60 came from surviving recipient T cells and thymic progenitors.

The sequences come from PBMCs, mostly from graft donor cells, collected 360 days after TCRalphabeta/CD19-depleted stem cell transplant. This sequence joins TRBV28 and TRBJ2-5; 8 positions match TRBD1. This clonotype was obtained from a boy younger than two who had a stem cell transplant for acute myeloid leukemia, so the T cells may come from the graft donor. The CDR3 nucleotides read TGTGCCAGCAGTTGGTGGCTGACACAGGGGGGACAAGAGACCCAGTACTTC. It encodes CASSWWLTQGGQETQYF.